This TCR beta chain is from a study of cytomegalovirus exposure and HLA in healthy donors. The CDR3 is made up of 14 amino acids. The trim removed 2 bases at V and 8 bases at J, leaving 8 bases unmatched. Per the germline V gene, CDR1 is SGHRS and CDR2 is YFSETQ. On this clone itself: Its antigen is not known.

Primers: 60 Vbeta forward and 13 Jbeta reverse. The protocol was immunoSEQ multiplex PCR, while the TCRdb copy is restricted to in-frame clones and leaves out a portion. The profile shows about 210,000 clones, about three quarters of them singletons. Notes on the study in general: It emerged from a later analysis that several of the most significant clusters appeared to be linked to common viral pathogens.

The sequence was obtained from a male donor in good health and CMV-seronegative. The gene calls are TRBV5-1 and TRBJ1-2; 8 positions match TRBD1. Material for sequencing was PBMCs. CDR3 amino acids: CASSLAGQGGGYTF. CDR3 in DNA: TGCGCCAGCAGCTTAGCCGGACAGGGTGGAGGCTACACCTTC.